This record looks at one T cell receptor beta chain sequence and its context. The record originates from a study of blood T cell repertoires in COVID-19. Overall study context: The study drew acute and convalescent COVID-19 samples from the United States, Italy and Spain. Sources were T cells, B-cell-depleted T cells, or PBMCs; the material itself was cDNA or gDNA.

Sequencing used immunoSEQ multiplex PCR; TCRdb keeps in-frame clones, though not all of them. The table lists under 250,000 clones, over 75% of them singletons. Enrolled through a virtual design, the participants were between 18 and 89 years of age and came from some 26 US areas. Cohorts were determined from participant-reported clinical history. Sequenced: PBMCs or T cells enriched from blood (not recorded which). This sequence was found in a woman aged 45-65 years with acute COVID-19.

The CDR3 loop is CASSPRQGANEQYF. Written as DNA, the CDR3 is TGTGCCAGCTCACCACGGCAGGGCGCGAACGAGCAGTACTTC. The chain has TRBV18 and TRBJ2-7, with a weak D call TRBD1 (5 bases). Germline CDR1 is KGHSH and CDR2 is LQKENI. The germline V and J ends were trimmed by 1 base and 5 bases, with 12 bases remaining between them. CDR3 size: 14 residues.